This T cell receptor beta chain was observed in a study of cytomegalovirus exposure and HLA in healthy donors. Overall study results and limits: Later analysis reportedly placed an Asian-associated ancestry cluster below the roughly 600-donor mean in N-insertions. Highly shared variants forming one cluster were likely a sequencing artifact.

In regard to this clone: The antigen is undetermined.

The PCR was carried out with 60 Vbeta primers and 13 Jbeta primers. Source study methods: A later analysis counted 65 million to 90 million unique TCR beta chains, about 11 million shared. Sequenced by immunoSEQ multiplex PCR; TCRdb stores in-frame clones only, minus some. That table gives V, J and clone size, and the DNA gave D and trimming. This specimen shows around 200,000 clones; the ten leading clones hold more than 0.95%. V was shortened by 3 bases and J by 3 bases, with 18 bases between the two germline ends. Germline lookup yields CDR1 MNHEY and CDR2 SMNVEV (reference sequence). The CDR3 contains 17 residues.

The J gene is TRBJ2-1, the V gene TRBV27; D unresolved. The sample was PBMCs. The clonotype comes from a girl between 2 and 10 years old in good health and CMV-seropositive. The CDR3, as DNA: TGTGCCAGCAGTTTGTACAATACGGCGGCGGACTACAATGAGCAGTTCTTC. Translating it yields CASSLYNTAADYNEQFF.